The T cell receptor beta chain under discussion was sequenced for a study of regulatory T cells in long-lasting Graves disease. Trimming removed 4 bases from V and 7 bases from J, with 11 bases in between. From germline, CDR1 is SGHDT and CDR2 YYEEEE. This CDR3 region has 12 residues. This clonotype was counted at least ten times. Noted time point: persistent/refractory GD, antithyroid drugs over 5 years with positive TRAb. Making the TCR library involved RNA that had been extracted from PBMCs. Around 8.2 milliliters of peripheral blood were drawn into EDTA tubes. Researchers made TCR beta libraries by using iRepertoire HTBI primers and running Arm-PCR on CDR3 regions. TCRdb re-derived calls from the multiplex PCR reads in MiXCR, one entry per CDR3 protein. The sample records some 470,000 distinct CDR3 sequences, around a fifth being singletons.

Material: peripheral blood mononuclear cells (PBMCs), obtained when the disease was refractory, from a patient treated with antithyroid drugs. The rearrangement uses TRBV5-6 and TRBJ1-2; D may be TRBD1 (6 bases). This TCR was sampled from a female donor with Graves disease. The CDR3 DNA follows: TGTGCCAGCAGCCAACAGGGTCTTGGCTACACCTTC. Amino acids: CASSQQGLGYTF.